The rows below give T cell receptor beta chains drawn from one sample of a study of blood T cell repertoires in COVID-19. Here immunoSEQ multiplex PCR was the method, and the copy in TCRdb shows in-frame clones only, minus some. The sample consists of 110,000 to 150,000 clones, about four fifths of them appearing once. The sequenced sample was peripheral blood. These receptor sequences come from a human donor in a cohort sampled during active COVID-19. Each CDR3 is given with its conserved first and last residue. The D gene is left open where the match is weak. Expanded clones are given a class, and other clones once, few, many or no size at all.

clone_size j_call v_call d_call cdr3_aa cdr3_nt
- TRBJ2-3 TRBV19 - CASSISRAGTDTQYF TGTGCCAGTAGTATTTCCAGGGCCGGCACAGATACGCAGTATTTT
- TRBJ1-1 TRBV28 - CASSSGMTEAFF TGTGCCAGCAGTTCGGGGATGACTGAAGCTTTCTTT
- TRBJ2-7 TRBV4-1 TRBD1 CASSQGGTGTGTYEQYF TGCGCCAGCAGCCAAGGCGGGACCGGGACAGGAACCTACGAGCAGTACTTC
once TRBJ1-1 TRBV6-5 TRBD1 CASSPLDRASEAFF TGTGCCAGCAGCCCCCTCGACAGGGCGTCTGAAGCTTTCTTT
- TRBJ2-2 TRBV3-1/TRBV3-2 TRBD2 CASGGRTGELFF TGTGCTTCGGGAGGGCGTACCGGGGAGCTGTTTTTT
- TRBJ2-3 TRBV6-6 TRBD2 CASSHGLVTDTQYF TGTGCCAGCAGTCACGGACTAGTAACAGATACGCAGTATTTT
- TRBJ2-2 TRBV7-6 - CASSQINTGELFF TGTGCCAGCAGCCAGATTAACACCGGGGAGCTGTTTTTT
- TRBJ1-5 TRBV6-1 TRBD1 CASSEVLRGRTGNQPQHF TGTGCCAGCAGTGAGGTTCTTAGGGGGCGCACGGGCAATCAGCCCCAGCATTTT
once TRBJ1-4 TRBV5-6 - CASSLARLREKLFF TGTGCCAGCAGCTTGGCGAGGCTTAGGGAAAAACTGTTTTTT
- TRBJ1-2 TRBV24-1 TRBD1 CATSDADRDYGYTF TGTGCCACCAGTGATGCCGACAGGGACTATGGCTACACCTTC
- TRBJ1-5 TRBV27 - CASSLTWGVYQPQHF TGTGCCAGCAGTTTAACTTGGGGGGTGTATCAGCCCCAGCATTTT
- TRBJ2-1 TRBV6-1 TRBD1 CASSGSPGQTYNEQFF TGTGCCAGCAGTGGGTCTCCGGGACAGACTTACAATGAGCAGTTCTTC
- TRBJ2-1 TRBV25-1 TRBD1 CASSAAGTGGNEQFF TGTGCCAGCAGTGCGGCCGGGACAGGGGGCAATGAGCAGTTCTTC
once TRBJ1-6 TRBV11-2 - CASSLVATAVWNSPLHF TGTGCCAGCAGCTTAGTGGCTACGGCGGTCTGGAATTCACCCCTCCACTTT
- TRBJ2-3 TRBV9 TRBD2 CASSPHRGGF TGTGCCAGCAGCCCCCACCGGGGGGGGTTT
- TRBJ2-5 TRBV2 - CASIPRRKGETQYF TGTGCCAGCATCCCCAGAAGGAAGGGGGAGACCCAGTACTTC
- TRBJ1-3 TRBV28 - CASSLLAVSGNTIYF TGTGCCAGCAGTTTATTGGCCGTCTCTGGAAACACCATATATTTT
- TRBJ2-7 TRBV5-1 TRBD1 CASSLGTESGEQYF TGCGCCAGCAGCCTCGGGACAGAATCGGGGGAGCAGTACTTC
- TRBJ2-2 TRBV19 - CASSISPGTGELFF TGTGCCAGTAGTATTTCTCCGGGCACCGGGGAGCTGTTTTTT
- TRBJ2-3 TRBV29-1 TRBD2 CSAQGTSGGPSTDTQYF TGCAGCGCCCAAGGGACTAGCGGGGGCCCCAGCACAGATACGCAGTATTTT
- TRBJ2-3 TRBV15 - CATAHSVSTDTQYF TGTGCCACCGCCCATAGCGTTAGCACAGATACGCAGTATTTT
few TRBJ2-3 TRBV5-1 TRBD1 CASSRTGGGDTQYF TGCGCCAGCAGTCGGACAGGGGGCGGAGATACGCAGTATTTT
- TRBJ1-1 TRBV5-6 TRBD1 CASSTYRGQSDTEAFF TGTGCCAGCAGCACATACAGGGGGCAATCGGACACTGAAGCTTTCTTT
- TRBJ1-2 TRBV7-2 TRBD1 CASSSPSRTGGSYYGYTF TGTGCCAGCAGCTCGCCGAGCAGGACAGGGGGCTCATACTATGGCTACACCTTC
few TRBJ2-2 TRBV2 - CASSEAIAAGELFF TGTGCCAGCAGTGAAGCAATAGCCGCCGGGGAGCTGTTTTTT
- TRBJ2-3 TRBV5-1 - CASSRSGGGTDTQYF TGCGCCAGCAGCCGATCGGGGGGCGGCACAGATACGCAGTATTTT
- TRBJ1-2 TRBV27 TRBD1 CASSSQGASGGYTF TGTGCCAGCAGTTCGCAGGGGGCGAGTGGTGGCTACACCTTC
- TRBJ2-7 TRBV19 TRBD1 CASSGTVGEEQYF TGTGCCAGCTCCGGGACAGTAGGGGAAGAGCAGTACTTC
- TRBJ2-7 TRBV5-1 TRBD1 CASSLAPGQGASEQYF TGCGCCAGCAGCTTGGCTCCCGGACAGGGGGCGAGCGAGCAGTACTTC
- TRBJ2-7 TRBV3-1/TRBV3-2 - CASSQDSRLYEQYF TGTGCCAGCAGCCAAGATTCGCGCCTCTACGAGCAGTACTTC